This T cell receptor (beta chain) was sequenced during a study of blood T cell repertoires in COVID-19. Study context: Samples of COVID-19 (acute and convalescent) were obtained from the United States, Italy and Spain. PBMCs, B-cell-depleted T cells, or T cells were the source of the cDNA or gDNA that made up the material.

How the authors handled the data: Quantification of nucleated cells was approximated via reference gene primer amplification. Clones were read by immunoSEQ multiplex PCR, and TCRdb kept only the in-frame ones, dropping some. V and J calls and clone size are as listed in that table; D and trimming were resolved from the DNA. The table includes some 260,000 clones, nearly 90% detected once. CDR1 and CDR2 (germline): KGHSH, LQKENI. There are 15 residues in the CDR3. Trimming cost V 4 bases and J 2 bases; bases outside gene matches: 8. This TCR was sampled from a human donor in a cohort sampled during active COVID-19. The rearrangement joins TRBV18 to TRBJ2-7; 7 nucleotides line up with TRBD1. Input material: peripheral blood. The CDR3 is CASSQKTGYPYEQYF. The CDR3 coding sequence is TGTGCCAGCTCACAAAAGACAGGGTACCCCTACGAGCAGTACTTC.